The 3 T cell receptor beta chains reported below all come from one sample, sequenced in a study of OX40 agonist ivuxolimab in advanced cancers. Clones were read by immunoSEQ multiplex PCR, and TCRdb kept only the in-frame ones, dropping some. Of about 75,000 clones listed, over 85% are singletons. The specimen was CD4+ or CD8+ T cells sorted from blood, collected in a trial of the OX40 agonist ivuxolimab. These receptors were taken from an adult with an advanced solid tumor such as melanoma, head and neck, liver or kidney cancer.

The J gene is TRBJ2-2, the V gene TRBV18, with 10 bases fitting TRBD1. Germline CDR1 is KGHSH and CDR2 is LQKENI. The J segment lost 3 bases and the V segment lost 4 bases, leaving 11 bases of the junction unmatched. The CDR3 has 18 residues. CDR3 DNA sequence: TGTGCCAGCTCACTTAGGTTCACCGGACAGGGGGACACCGGGGAGCTGTTTTTT. As protein: CASSLRFTGQGDTGELFF.

The chain is built from TRBV6-5 and TRBJ1-2; D is possibly TRBD1 (5 bases). Germline-derived CDR1 and CDR2 are MNHEY and SVGAGI. The CDR3 totals 15 residues. V lost 4 bases to trimming and J lost 5 bases, with 17 bases between them. In nucleotides, the CDR3 is TGTGCCAGCAGTTTACTCGGAACAGGCGATTATGGCTACACCTTC. Protein: CASSLLGTGDYGYTF.

This clone was seen a handful of times. The chain carries TRBV10-3 and TRBJ2-1, with a possible D match to TRBD2 (6 bases). CDR1 is ENHRY and CDR2 is SYGVKD in the germline V gene. The germline V and J ends were trimmed by 7 bases and 12 bases, with 10 bases remaining between them. The length of the CDR3 is 10 residues. CDR3 nucleotide sequence: TGTGCCATCATCAACGGGAGGCAGTTCTTC. This encodes CAIINGRQFF.